The entry that follows covers one T cell receptor beta chain sequence. The antigen is undetermined. All of the isolated RNA was reverse transcribed, so expressed TCRB transcripts were sequenced. TCRdb keeps only in-frame clones here, not all; method: immunoSEQ multiplex PCR. The table includes 900,000 or so clones, roughly 16% detected once. CDR3 length equals 16 residues. CDR1 and CDR2 from the germline V gene are MNHNY and SVGAGI (reference sequence). J gave up 5 bases and V 1 base, and 6 bases lay outside the gene matches. The sample comes from a study of beta chain features in type 1 diabetes. Study-wide findings and caveats: Equally in patients and controls, shorter templates might have been favored by PCR. There was a moderate but significant shortening of TCRB CDR3s in all four CD4+ subsets of Type 1 diabetes patients.

The chain has TRBV6-6 and TRBJ1-1; 11 bases fit TRBD1. The origin of this receptor is a woman younger than 35 in good health. The sample comprised naive CD4+ T cells from blood. CDR3 nucleotides: TGTGCCAGCAGTTACTGGGGACAGGGGGAACGAACTGAAGCTTTCTTT. Translation: CASSYWGQGERTEAFF.